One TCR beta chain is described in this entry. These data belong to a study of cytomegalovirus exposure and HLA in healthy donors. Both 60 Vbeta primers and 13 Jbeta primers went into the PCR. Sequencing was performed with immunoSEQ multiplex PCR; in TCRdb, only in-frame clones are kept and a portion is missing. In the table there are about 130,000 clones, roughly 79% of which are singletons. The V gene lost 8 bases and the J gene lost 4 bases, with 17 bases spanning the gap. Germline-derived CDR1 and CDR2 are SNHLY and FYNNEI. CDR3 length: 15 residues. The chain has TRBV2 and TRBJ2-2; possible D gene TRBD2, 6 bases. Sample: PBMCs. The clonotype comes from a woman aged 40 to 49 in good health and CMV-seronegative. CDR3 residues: CASRVTQGGTGELFF. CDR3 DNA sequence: TGTGCCAGCCGGGTAACCCAGGGAGGCACCGGGGAGCTGTTTTTT.